Listed here are 21 T cell receptor beta chains from one sample, sequenced in a study of beta chain features in type 1 diabetes. Reverse transcribing all isolated RNA meant expressed TCRB transcripts were sequenced. Assay used: immunoSEQ multiplex PCR; TCRdb lists only in-frame clones, some missing. The sample records fewer than 30,000 clones, 55% to 75% being singletons. Sequencing input: Tregs from blood. These receptors were collected from a woman aged 40 to 50 in good health.

Judged by abundance, this clone is medium-sized (0.01 to 0.1%). The chain has TRBV4-1 and TRBJ2-7; 9 bases match TRBD2. Germline assignment: CDR1 MGHRA and CDR2 YSYEKL. CDR3 length equals 14 residues. V dropped 2 bases and J dropped 7; count of bases not matched to a gene: 6. As DNA, the CDR3 is TGCGCCAGCAGCCAACAGCGGGGGGATGTGGAGCAGTACTTC. Its translation is CASSQQRGDVEQYF.

J is TRBJ2-7 and V is TRBV15; 12 bases are a match to TRBD2. Germline V lookup: CDR1 LNHNV, CDR2 YYDKDF (reference sequence). J was trimmed by 7 bases and V by 1 base; bases with no gene match: 8. The CDR3 extends over 16 amino acids. The CDR3 reads CATSRALAGGLPEQYF. DNA for the CDR3: TGTGCCACCAGCAGAGCACTAGCGGGGGGCCTTCCAGAGCAGTACTTC.

V gene TRBV5-4 combines with J gene TRBJ2-7, with 7 bases lining up with TRBD1. Unmatched junction bases numbered 4, after V lost 5 bases and J lost 5 bases. The germline CDR1 and CDR2 sequences are SGHNT and YYREEE (reference sequence). This CDR3 is built from 12 residues. The CDR3 spells CASRTTGDEQYF. As DNA, the CDR3 is TGTGCCAGCAGGACTACAGGGGACGAGCAGTACTTC.

About this clone itself: The junction departs from germline at one end; a sequencing error may be responsible. The chain uses TRBV7-2 and TRBJ1-5; maybe TRBD1 (5 bases). The germline V gene encodes CDR1 SGHTA and CDR2 FQGNSA. The CDR3 sequence is 15 residues long. The CDR3: CASKNSRGSNRPQHF. The DNA of the CDR3 is TGTGCCAGCAAGAACTCCCGGGGGAGCAATCGGCCCCAGCATTTT. Supplemented by reference TRBV7-2 and TRBJ1-5, the full variable domain reads GAGVSQSPSNKVTEKGKDVELRCDPISGHTALYWYRQSLGQGLEFLIYFQGNSAPDKSGLPSDRFSAERTGGSVSTLTIQRTQQEDSAVYLCASKNSRGSNRPQHFGDGTRLSIL.

This clone was found a few times. The chain combines TRBV9 with TRBJ1-5; D is perhaps TRBD1 (5 bases). The V end was cut by 6 bases, the J end by 4 bases, with 14 bases between. The CDR3 has 14 amino acids. Germline V gene lookup returns CDR1 SGDLS and CDR2 YYNGEE. CDR3 sequence reads: CASILRVRNQPQHF. CDR3 nucleotide sequence: TGTGCCAGCATTCTCAGGGTAAGGAATCAGCCCCAGCATTTT.

The J gene is TRBJ1-2, the V gene TRBV6-5; 8 bases align to TRBD1. Germline trimming cut 6 bases from V and 4 bases from J; bases unmatched to any gene: 10. Per the germline V gene, CDR1 is MNHEY and CDR2 is SVGAGI. CDR3 length equals 15 residues. CDR3 in DNA: TGTGCCAGCAGGCCAAGACAGGGGTTAATCTATGGCTACACCTTC. It yields the protein CASRPRQGLIYGYTF.

The chain uses TRBV28 and TRBJ1-1, with D possibly being TRBD1 (6 bases). Trimming took off 6 bases at V and 6 bases at J, with 20 bases between the two ends. There are 15 residues in the CDR3. Germline CDR1 reads MDHEN; CDR2 reads SYDVKM. CDR3 sequence reads: CASSPDMRKGAEAFF. The CDR3 nucleotides are TGTGCCAGCAGCCCTGACATGAGGAAGGGGGCTGAAGCTTTCTTT. The whole variable domain, remainder taken from reference TRBV28 and TRBJ1-1, is DVKVTQSSRYLVKRTGEKVFLECVQDMDHENMFWYRQDPGLGLRLIYFSYDVKMKEKGDIPEGYSVSREKKERFSLILESASTNQTSMYLCASSPDMRKGAEAFFGQGTRLTVV.

The CDR3 sequence is CASSSTLISGGANEQFF. CDR3 in DNA: TGTGCCAGTAGTTCCACTCTGATTAGCGGGGGGGCCAATGAGCAGTTCTTC. The rearrangement uses TRBV19 and TRBJ2-1; TRBD2 agrees at 11 bases. Germline values: CDR1 LNHDA, CDR2 SQIVND (reference sequence). This CDR3 is built from 17 residues. V trimming: 5 bases; J trimming: 6 bases; junction bases outside the gene matches: 12.

The gene calls are TRBV9 and TRBJ2-2, with D perhaps matching TRBD1 (6 bases). CDR3 length: 16 residues. In germline, CDR1 is SGDLS, CDR2 YYNGEE. The V end was cut by 3 bases, the J end by 3 bases, with 15 bases between. CDR3 sequence (DNA): TGTGCCAGCAGCGGGGGATGGGGGCCGGACACCGGGGAGCTGTTTTTT. Its protein is CASSGGWGPDTGELFF.

The genes are TRBV5-1 and TRBJ2-7; perhaps TRBD2 as D (6 bases). The V end was cut by 2 bases, the J end by 3 bases, with 12 bases between. In germline, CDR1 is SGHRS, CDR2 YFSETQ. The CDR3 runs 14 residues. CDR3 sequence (DNA): TGCGCCAGCAGCTTCCGCGGGGCGGACTACGAGCAGTACTTC. Translated: CASSFRGADYEQYF.

CDR3 bases: TGTGCCAGAAACATGCCCATCTATGGCTACACCTTC. Protein: CARNMPIYGYTF. The chain employs TRBV2 and TRBJ1-2; D uncertain. V was trimmed by 9 bases and J by 4 bases, leaving 12 bases between them. The CDR3 has 12 residues. Germline V CDR1 and CDR2: SNHLY, FYNNEI. Supplemented by reference TRBV2 and TRBJ1-2, the full variable domain reads EPEVTQTPSHQVTQMGQEVILRCVPISNHLYFYWYRQILGQKVEFLVSFYNNEISEKSEIFDDQFSVERPDGSNFTLKIRSTKLEDSAMYFCARNMPIYGYTFGSGTRLTVV.

The chain employs TRBV5-1 and TRBJ1-1, with 9 bases matching TRBD1. The germline V gene encodes CDR1 SGHRS and CDR2 YFSETQ. The CDR3 consists of 16 residues. The V gene end was trimmed by 0 bases and the J gene end by 1 base; junction bases not matched to a gene: 4. CDR3 protein: CASSLGLQGANTEAFF. The CDR3 DNA reads as TGCGCCAGCAGCTTGGGATTACAGGGGGCGAACACTGAAGCTTTCTTT.

The chain combines TRBV5-6 with TRBJ2-1; 13 nucleotides match TRBD2. V gave up 4 bases and J gave up 3 bases; unmatched junction bases: 4. Per the germline V gene, CDR1 is SGHDT and CDR2 is YYEEEE. CDR3 length equals 16 residues. CDR3 in DNA: TGTGCCAGCAGCCCGGGACTAGCGGGGAACTACAATGAGCAGTTCTTC. Translated: CASSPGLAGNYNEQFF.

Worth noting for this clone: The junction departs from the called germline gene at one end, perhaps through a read error. The CDR3 DNA sequence: TGCGCCAGCACCTCACAACACTCTGGGGCCAACATCCTGACTTTC. The encoded protein is CASTSQHSGANILTF. V is TRBV5-1 and J is TRBJ2-6; maybe TRBD1 (5 bases). The CDR3 loop spans 15 amino acids. Germline-derived CDR1 and CDR2 are SGHRS and YFSETQ.

The rearrangement uses TRBV11-2 and TRBJ2-5, with 10 bases lining up with TRBD2. V trimming: 2 bases; J trimming: 4 bases; junction bases outside the gene matches: 4. Germline CDR1 reads SGHAT; CDR2 reads FQNNGV. The CDR3 runs 15 residues. CDR3 residues: CASSLSGGGRETQYF. In DNA form, the CDR3 reads TGTGCCAGCAGCTTAAGCGGGGGGGGCAGAGAGACCCAGTACTTC.

This chain connects TRBV27 to TRBJ1-5; D not resolved. Germline values: CDR1 MNHEY, CDR2 SMNVEV (reference sequence). V gave up 3 bases and J gave up 7 bases, with 13 bases separating them. This CDR3 has 14 amino acids. The CDR3 sequence is CASSFLGVGQPQHF. The CDR3 bases are TGTGCCAGCAGTTTCCTCGGGGTGGGACAGCCCCAGCATTTT.

The chain is built from TRBV19 and TRBJ1-6; 7 bases fit TRBD1. V dropped 4 bases and J dropped 6; count of bases not matched to a gene: 9. Per germline, CDR1 LNHDA and CDR2 SQIVND (reference sequence). This CDR3 region has 16 residues. The CDR3 sequence is CASSTRQGGGNSPLHF. CDR3 coding DNA: TGTGCCAGTAGTACCCGACAGGGAGGAGGTAATTCACCCCTCCACTTT.

This chain connects TRBV6-6 to TRBJ2-1, with D maybe TRBD2 (6 bases). Germline CDR1 MNHNY, CDR2 SVGAGI (reference sequence). V lost 2 bases and J lost 8, with 16 bases in between. CDR3 size: 15 residues. In DNA form, the CDR3 reads TGTGCCAGCAGTTACGGAGGGTGGCCCCGGGATGAGCAGTTCTTC. It codes for CASSYGGWPRDEQFF.

The gene calls are TRBV2 and TRBJ1-5, with D possibly matching TRBD1 (5 bases). V dropped 6 bases and J dropped 0 bases, with 9 bases sitting between them. This CDR3 is 14 amino acids long. Per germline, CDR1 SNHLY and CDR2 FYNNEI. CDR3 bases: TGTGCCAGCAGGGGGCAGTTTAGCAATCAGCCCCAGCATTTT. This encodes CASRGQFSNQPQHF.

This clone has more than one count but fewer than ten. The chain couples TRBV4-3 to TRBJ2-3, with 8 bases matching TRBD1. The CDR3 runs to 17 residues. Per the germline V gene, CDR1 is LGHNA and CDR2 is YSLEER. The trim removed 0 bases at V and 3 bases at J, leaving 8 bases unmatched. The CDR3 is CASSQDTQGAWTDTQYF. The CDR3 nucleotides read TGCGCCAGCAGCCAAGATACGCAGGGGGCATGGACAGATACGCAGTATTTT.

The chain combines TRBV11-2 with TRBJ2-7; no firm D call. Germline assignment: CDR1 SGHAT and CDR2 FQNNGV. V was clipped by 2 bases and J by 5 bases, with 13 bases between them. The length of the CDR3 is 14 residues. The CDR3 region has the DNA TGTGCCAGCAGCTTAAGAGGTCTAGGAAACGAGCAGTACTTC. Translating gives CASSLRGLGNEQYF.